This T cell receptor beta chain was documented in a study of blood T cell repertoires in COVID-19. Clones were sequenced by immunoSEQ multiplex PCR, and TCRdb holds only the in-frame ones, with some missing. The sample has about 280,000 clones, approximately 90% seen once. Germline V gives CDR1 SGHDT, CDR2 YYEEEE. The CDR3 contains 12 residues. Trimming pared 0 bases from V and 5 bases from J, leaving 5 bases between. The rearrangement joins TRBV5-6 to TRBJ1-2, with D possibly TRBD1 on 5 matching bases. The sequenced material came from peripheral blood. The sequence came from a man aged 35-49 years with acute or convalescent COVID-19. The CDR3 loop reads CASSLAGYGYTF. CDR3 sequence (DNA): TGTGCCAGCAGCTTGGCAGGGTATGGCTACACCTTC.